The present T cell receptor (beta chain) was sequenced within a study of blood T cells in healthy people across ages (dated by TCRdb to about 2015). General notes on the study: Template switching captured roughly one uniquely barcoded TCR beta cDNA molecule per two T cells in model experiments. To track age-related changes in TCR beta repertoire diversity, the study relied on deep sequencing normalized with unique cDNA molecular identifiers. The donors were split into four age groups: young (average 16 years), middle-aged (roughly 39), aged (around 67) and long-lived (roughly 80). To avoid experimental bias, donors of different ages were randomly spread across the sequencing lanes. Using the same blood draw, the study looked at two additional independent replicas of 1 million unique cDNA reads for two donors, one aged 18 to 29 and the other aged 80 or older.

On this clonotype itself: It lacks a known antigen. One base away there is no much larger clone; base qualities are not given.

Broader findings and caveats from the paper: Compared with the aged group, the long-lived group had more naive CD4+ T cells, fewer expanded clones and increased TCR diversity, a pattern suggesting age selection. Observed TCR beta diversity per million T cells fell roughly linearly with age, and a significant reduction was already apparent by age around 44. Because donor CMV infection status was unknown, age-related changes in expanded clonotypes were potentially confounded. Conclusive comparison of naive and antigen-experienced compartments was prevented by the profiling of bulk unsorted PBMCs. Estimates of total diversity based on one million sequenced T cells were regarded as lower bounds and as underestimates. There was a strong correlation between observed TCR beta diversity and the percentage of naive T cells measured by flow cytometry.

The donors were roughly 38 Caucasian individuals from Russia, aged roughly 6 to 90 years, who were systemically healthy. Roughly 9 milliliters of peripheral blood were drawn from each donor into EDTA-treated Vacutainer tubes. Ficoll-Paque density-gradient centrifugation was used to isolate PBMCs, with at least 6 million per sample. Total RNA was extracted from PBMCs with Trizol reagent, with at least 5 micrograms obtained per sample. For every donor, an aliquot of PBMCs went through flow cytometry to measure the percentages of naive CD45RAhigh/CD27high T cells. The CDR3 holds 12 amino acids from the cysteine to the phenylalanine. The entry retains the CDR3 DNA only, 36 bases that are in frame from base 1. V gives up 5 bases and J gives up 7 bases, and the segment between their germline ends measures 11 bases. The germline V gene (reference sequence) gives CDR1 as MNHEY and CDR2 as SMNVEV. Library generation was performed with 5' RACE. TCRdb lists the instrument as Illumina HiSeq 2500. A second PCR of about 6 to 12 cycles was performed with a sample-barcoded 5' primer and a J-beta primer mix. Each TCR beta cDNA molecule received a unique molecular identifier from a template-switch 5' adaptor carrying 12 random nucleotides. Each sample yielded at least 2.5 million CDR3-containing paired-end reads. The Mint cDNA synthesis kit, primed by a TRBC-specific oligonucleotide, was used to synthesize first-strand cDNA from all RNA. Following uracil-DNA glycosylase treatment, all cDNA underwent a first 18-cycle PCR with the universal primers M1SS and BC2_uni_R. As for the authors' bioinformatics: For normalization, 1 million high-quality reads, each with a distinct molecular identifier, were randomly selected from each sample. Instead of being binned into consensus sequences, reads with shared molecular identifiers were discarded. CDR3 identification, clonotype clustering and error correction used MiTCR with a Q25 quality threshold and the strictest error-elimination algorithm. A nonparametric unseen species model with Euler transformation was used to estimate lower-bound total TCR beta diversity. The public reads were run again by TCRdb, first through fastp at Q25 and then through MiXCR, and only productive beta chains were kept. Each record represents a unique CDR3 protein, reported with the most common genes and DNA among its rows. The V and J calls were not made by the authors but by TCRdb's processing. The sample contains some 640,000 distinct CDR3 sequences, over 45% of them found a single time. Around 32% of the sample is in the top ten clones.

The sample consisted of blood. The sequence joins TRBV27 to TRBJ1-2, with no reliable assignment of the D segment. The clonotype comes from a woman aged 60 to 75 in good health. This receptor carries the CDR3 CASSTRGVGYTF. DNA sequence: TGTGCCAGCAGTACCCGTGGGGTTGGCTACACCTTC.